The entry that follows covers one T cell receptor (beta chain) sequence. No antigen is known for it. This sample is drawn from a study of graft-versus-host responses after intestinal transplantation. Produced via immunoSEQ multiplex PCR; TCRdb's table is partial and in-frame only. The data show about 41,000 clones, approximately 95% seen once. V lost 2 bases and J lost 1; bases outside the gene matches: 11. The length of the CDR3 is 18 residues. Germline loops: CDR1 KGHSY, CDR2 FQNENV. This specimen consisted of unstimulated CD8+ T cells sorted from spleen or lymph node cells, obtained before transplant. The sequence was collected from a human donor who was the organ donor for an intestinal transplant. The chain recombines TRBV16 with TRBJ1-1; 9 bases fit TRBD1. CDR3 residues: CASSQRPPRTGANTEAFF. The CDR3 coding sequence is TGTGCCAGCAGCCAAAGGCCCCCTCGGACAGGGGCGAACACTGAAGCTTTCTTT.